A single sample gave rise to the 10 T cell receptor beta chains below, sequenced in a study of graft-versus-host responses after intestinal transplantation. Produced via immunoSEQ multiplex PCR; TCRdb's table is partial and in-frame only. This table has over 15,000 clones, roughly a third appearing once. The starting material was alloreactive CD4+ T cells from a mixed lymphocyte reaction culture, obtained before transplantation. The subset was: CFSE-low proliferating T cells sorted from roughly 6-day pre-transplant mixed lymphocyte reaction (GvH or HvG direction). These receptors were taken from a human patient who was an organ donor for intestinal transplantation.

The chain has TRBV6-1 and TRBJ2-1; the D is unclear. Germline V gene lookup returns CDR1 MNHNS and CDR2 SASEGT. The CDR3 runs 14 residues. Trimming removed 2 bases from V and 6 bases from J, with 11 bases in between. The CDR3 DNA sequence: TGTGCCAGCAGTGAATACTGGCGGACCAATGAGCAGTTCTTC. Its translation: CASSEYWRTNEQFF.

CDR3 in DNA: TGCGCCAGCAGTCAGGACAGGGGATGTAGCACTGAAGCTTTCTTT. This codes for CASSQDRGCSTEAFF. The chain links TRBV23-1 to TRBJ1-1; 9 positions match TRBD1. TRBV23-1 is identified as an open reading frame with a role that is uncertain. Losses at the gene ends were 3 bases for V and 4 bases for J; bases not matched to a gene: 6. The CDR3 runs to 15 residues.

This chain links TRBV4-3 with TRBJ2-1, with TRBD1 identical over 8 bases. V trimming: 2 bases; J trimming: 5 bases; junction bases outside the gene matches: 8. CDR3 size: 16 residues. Germline V gene lookup returns CDR1 LGHNA and CDR2 YSLEER. CDR3: CASSQIRTGLNNEQFF. CDR3 DNA: TGCGCCAGCAGCCAAATCCGGACAGGGTTAAACAATGAGCAGTTCTTC.

This chain links TRBV5-1 with TRBJ2-4; 10 bases agree with TRBD2. The V gene end was trimmed by 4 bases and the J gene end by 6 bases; junction bases not matched to a gene: 7. The germline V gene has CDR1 SGHRS and CDR2 YFSETQ. The CDR3 is made up of 15 amino acids. Here the CDR3 reads CASSLLAGDSNIQYF. CDR3 DNA sequence: TGCGCCAGCAGCCTTCTAGCGGGAGATTCAAACATTCAGTACTTC. Variable domain in full (rest from reference TRBV5-1 and TRBJ2-4): KAGVTQTPRYLIKTRGQQVTLSCSPISGHRSVSWYQQTPGQGLQFLFEYFSETQRNKGNFPGRFSGRQFSNSRSEMNVSTLELGDSALYLCASSLLAGDSNIQYFGAGTRLSVL.

By share, this clone ranks as medium-sized. The chain carries TRBV2 and TRBJ1-4; D is ambiguous. Germline-derived CDR1 and CDR2 are SNHLY and FYNNEI. The CDR3 runs 13 residues. V gave up 8 bases and J gave up 6 bases, with 13 bases separating them. The CDR3 nucleotides are TGTGCCAGCCGGCTGGCAGGAGATGAAAAACTGTTTTTT. Translated: CASRLAGDEKLFF.

The V and J genes are TRBV11-3 and TRBJ2-4; a weak D match, TRBD1 (6 bases). Germline lookup yields CDR1 SGHNT and CDR2 YENEEA. The CDR3 spans 14 residues. Between the trimmed V and J ends, which lost 1 base and 6 bases, there was a span of 10 bases. CDR3 DNA: TGTGCCAGCAGCTTAGGGGGGCTGGGAAACATTCAGTACTTC. Translating it yields CASSLGGLGNIQYF.

The V and J genes are TRBV30 and TRBJ2-1; TRBD2 agrees at 12 bases. The J segment lost 9 bases and the V segment lost 2 bases, leaving 8 bases of the junction unmatched. The V gene's germline CDR1 is GTSNPN and CDR2 SVGIG (reference sequence). The CDR3 extends over 15 amino acids. The CDR3 DNA reads as TGTGCCTGGAGTAGGAGACTAGCGGGAGAAGGTGAGCAGTTCTTC. Translating it yields CAWSRRLAGEGEQFF.

The CDR3 DNA reads TGTGCCAGCAGTCAACCCTTAGTTACCCCGACCGGGGAGCTGTTTTTT. This codes for CASSQPLVTPTGELFF. V and J are TRBV28 and TRBJ2-2; D is uncertain. CDR1 and CDR2 (germline): MDHEN, SYDVKM. V lost 5 bases and J 5 bases, leaving 18 bases between the germline ends. The CDR3 is 16 amino acids.

The chain recombines TRBV6-5 with TRBJ2-7, with a tentative D call TRBD1 (5 bases). Trimming removed 0 bases from V and 10 bases from J, with 13 bases in between. The CDR3 is 13 amino acids. Germline CDR1 and CDR2: MNHEY and SVGAGI. CDR3 residues: CASSYSSAGFQYF. The CDR3 region has the DNA TGTGCCAGCAGTTACTCGTCGGCAGGGTTTCAGTACTTC.

The chain uses TRBV19 and TRBJ2-1; the D gene is possibly TRBD2 (6 bases). V dropped 1 base and J dropped 3 bases, with 16 bases sitting between them. Germline loops: CDR1 LNHDA, CDR2 SQIVND (reference sequence). This CDR3 contains 17 residues. The CDR3: CASSIGFYGRIYNEQFF. In DNA, the CDR3 is TGTGCCAGTAGTATAGGTTTTTACGGGAGAATCTACAATGAGCAGTTCTTC.